The next 25 T cell receptor beta chains were all read from a single sample in a study of long-term antiretroviral therapy in people with HIV. Run at survey level, the immunoSEQ assay was version v3.0. TCRdb's table, derived via immunoSEQ multiplex PCR, lists solely in-frame clones and lacks some. The sample shows 25,000 to 35,000 clones, over 90% of them seen only once. The starting material was unsorted PBMCs, obtained 6.2 years after starting antiretroviral therapy. These receptors all stem from a middle-aged man with HIV.

The rearrangement uses TRBV4-1 and TRBJ2-1; TRBD1 might be the D (5 bases). Deletions cut 0 bases from V and 7 bases from J, with 16 bases between. This CDR3 has 16 residues. Germline loops: CDR1 MGHRA, CDR2 YSYEKL. The CDR3 loop reads CASSQDPSNKGNEQFF. The CDR3 nucleotides are TGCGCCAGCAGCCAAGACCCGTCTAACAAGGGGAATGAGCAGTTCTTC.

This chain connects TRBV5-1 to TRBJ2-5; D is perhaps TRBD1 (6 bases). The germline V and J ends were trimmed by 4 bases and 2 bases, with 12 bases remaining between them. The V gene's germline CDR1 is SGHRS and CDR2 YFSETQ. The CDR3 is 14 residues long. CDR3 sequence reads: CASSVGGQQETQYF. For the CDR3, the DNA is TGCGCCAGCAGCGTAGGAGGACAGCAAGAGACCCAGTACTTC.

This rearrangement joins TRBV27 to TRBJ2-1; tentatively, D is TRBD2 (5 bases). Germline CDR1 and CDR2: MNHEY and SMNVEV (reference sequence). The CDR3 totals 12 residues. Trimming removed 4 bases from V and 7 bases from J, with 8 bases in between. The CDR3 DNA is TGTGCCAGCAGTTCGGGGATTAATGAGCAGTTCTTC. It encodes CASSSGINEQFF.

The rearrangement links TRBV4-1 to TRBJ1-2; no clear D gene. CDR3 length: 15 amino acids. Trimming cost V 4 bases and J 0 bases, with 12 bases left between them. The germline gives CDR1 MGHRA, CDR2 YSYEKL. In DNA form, the CDR3 reads TGCGCCAGCAGCCCGTACAGAACATCTAACTATGGCTACACCTTC. Translating it yields CASSPYRTSNYGYTF.

Written as DNA, the CDR3 is TGTGCCACCAGCCCTCTAACGGGGGCGGTCGGGGAGCTGTTTTTT. The encoded protein is CATSPLTGAVGELFF. The V and J genes are TRBV15 and TRBJ2-2; either TRBD1 or TRBD2 may supply D (6 bases each). This CDR3 has 15 amino acids. Trimming left V 5 bases short and J 7 bases short, with 17 bases between. Germline V lookup: CDR1 LNHNV, CDR2 YYDKDF (reference sequence).

V is TRBV5-6 and J is TRBJ2-5; D not certain. There are 14 residues in the CDR3. Germline V gene data show CDR1 as SGHDT and CDR2 as YYEEEE. V dropped 1 base and J dropped 0 bases, with 7 bases sitting between them. As DNA, the CDR3 is TGTGCCAGCAGCTTGAAGGAGTACCAAGAGACCCAGTACTTC. Translating gives CASSLKEYQETQYF. Filled out from reference TRBV5-6 and TRBJ2-5, the complete variable domain reads DAGVTQSPTHLIKTRGQQVTLRCSPKSGHDTVSWYQQALGQGPQFIFQYYEEEERQRGNFPDRFSGHQFPNYSSELNVNALLLGDSALYLCASSLKEYQETQYFGPGTRLLVL.

The chain couples TRBV7-8 to TRBJ2-7, with D uncertain. This CDR3 spans 16 amino acids. The V gene lost 2 bases and the J gene lost 0 bases, with 14 bases spanning the gap. Germline lookup yields CDR1 SGHVS and CDR2 FQNEAQ. CDR3 nucleotides: TGTGCCAGCAGCTTAAGTCCCCCATTATTCTCCTACGAGCAGTACTTC. As protein: CASSLSPPLFSYEQYF.

This clone appeared a single time. The chain carries TRBV7-9 and TRBJ1-2; D ambiguous. The CDR3 totals 15 residues. V was trimmed by 2 bases and J by 3 bases, leaving 13 bases between them. Per germline, CDR1 SEHNR and CDR2 FQNEAQ (reference sequence). The CDR3 protein is CASSLNPATYYGYTF. As DNA, the CDR3 is TGTGCCAGCAGCTTAAACCCTGCCACATACTATGGCTACACCTTC.

The CDR3 bases are TGTGCCAGCAGTACCCCTGGAACGGCCTACGAGCAGTACTTC. This translates into CASSTPGTAYEQYF. This chain joins TRBV28 and TRBJ2-7, with D unclear. Germline values: CDR1 MDHEN, CDR2 SYDVKM. Trimming cost V 5 bases and J 2 bases, with 13 bases left between them. CDR3 size: 14 residues.

The chain has TRBV4-3 and TRBJ2-7; 9 positions agree with TRBD2. Per the germline V gene, CDR1 is LGHNA and CDR2 is YSLEER. Unmatched junction bases numbered 14, after V lost 0 bases and J lost 2 bases. The CDR3 is 19 residues long. This CDR3 reads CASSQDRISSGTPPYEQYF. DNA for the CDR3: TGCGCCAGCAGCCAAGATCGAATATCTAGCGGGACTCCCCCCTACGAGCAGTACTTC.

The rearrangement joins TRBV7-9 to TRBJ2-7; D perhaps matches TRBD1 (5 bases). The germline CDR1 and CDR2 sequences are SEHNR and FQNEAQ (reference sequence). The CDR3 length is 13 residues. V was trimmed by 6 bases and J by 2 bases, leaving 11 bases between them. The CDR3 nucleotides are TGTGCCAGCAGAGGCAGGGCCCCCTACGAGCAGTACTTC. Its translation is CASRGRAPYEQYF.

The rearrangement links TRBV7-9 to TRBJ2-5; 7 bases are a match to TRBD1. The CDR3 is 13 residues long. The germline gives CDR1 SEHNR, CDR2 FQNEAQ (reference sequence). V lost 6 bases and J lost 3; bases outside the gene matches: 4. CDR3 in amino acids: CASRTGNEETQYF. CDR3 bases: TGTGCCAGCAGGACAGGGAATGAAGAGACCCAGTACTTC. Filled out from reference TRBV7-9 and TRBJ2-5, the complete variable domain reads DTGVSQNPRHKITKRGQNVTFRCDPISEHNRLYWYRQTLGQGPEFLTYFQNEAQLEKSRLLSDRFSAERPKGSFSTLEIQRTEQGDSAMYLCASRTGNEETQYFGPGTRLLVL.

J is TRBJ2-5 and V is TRBV27; 14 nucleotides match TRBD2. CDR3 length: 20 amino acids. Looked up from germline, CDR1 is MNHEY and CDR2 is SMNVEV (reference sequence). After removal of 2 bases from V and 2 bases from J, the junction contained 13 bases not matched to a gene. The CDR3 reads CASSLRLAGGPIVSQETQYF. CDR3 coding DNA: TGTGCCAGCAGTTTAAGACTAGCGGGAGGGCCAATTGTATCACAAGAGACCCAGTACTTC.

In this sample, this clone turned up once. The J gene is TRBJ2-1, the V gene TRBV5-6; tentatively, D is TRBD2 (6 bases). The V end lost 3 bases, the J end lost 8 bases, and 6 bases lay between the germline ends. The CDR3 has 11 amino acids. CDR1 and CDR2 (germline): SGHDT, YYEEEE. For the CDR3, the DNA is TGTGCCAGCAGCTGGGGGGATGAGCAGTTCTTC. It specifies CASSWGDEQFF.

The chain's CDR3 is CASTPEPQQYEQYF. The CDR3 DNA is TGTGCCAGCACTCCAGAACCACAGCAATACGAGCAGTACTTC. The chain joins TRBV7-2 to TRBJ2-7, with no clear D. V lost 7 bases and J lost 4, with 17 bases in between. The CDR3 runs to 14 residues. Germline loops: CDR1 SGHTA, CDR2 FQGNSA.

The J gene is TRBJ1-1, the V gene TRBV19; D is perhaps TRBD1 (6 bases). The CDR3 is made up of 15 amino acids. Germline V gene data show CDR1 as LNHDA and CDR2 as SQIVND (reference sequence). V lost 4 bases, J lost 4 bases, and 16 bases lay in between. The CDR3 DNA is TGTGCCAGTAGTACTTCACAGGGAGTCAGCACTGAAGCTTTCTTT. This sequence encodes CASSTSQGVSTEAFF.

The chain joins TRBV5-1 to TRBJ1-1; D gene uncertain. There are 16 residues in the CDR3. Trimming removed 1 base from V and 4 bases from J, with 17 bases in between. Germline loops: CDR1 SGHRS, CDR2 YFSETQ. The CDR3 is CASSLWAGLDSTEAFF. In nucleotides, the CDR3 is TGCGCCAGCAGCTTGTGGGCAGGTCTCGATAGCACTGAAGCTTTCTTT.

This chain links TRBV5-5 with TRBJ2-4; 7 positions match TRBD2. The CDR3 has 16 residues. The germline CDR1 and CDR2 sequences are SGHKS and YYEKEE (reference sequence). The trim removed 1 base at V and 5 bases at J, leaving 9 bases unmatched. The DNA of the CDR3 is TGTGCCAGCAGCTTGCGGGGGGATATCCCCCAAAACATTCAGTACTTC. Translated: CASSLRGDIPQNIQYF.

V and J are TRBV7-3 and TRBJ1-3; D gene uncertain. CDR1 is SGHTA and CDR2 is FQGTGA in the germline V gene. The CDR3 length is 18 residues. The V gene lost 7 bases and the J gene lost 0 bases, with 22 bases spanning the gap. Here the CDR3 reads CASTKPTSRAGSGNTIYF. In nucleotides, the CDR3 is TGTGCCAGCACCAAACCAACTAGTCGGGCGGGCTCTGGAAACACCATATATTTT.

The J gene is TRBJ2-2, the V gene TRBV5-4; 9 bases are shared with TRBD2. This CDR3 is 18 amino acids long. Germline CDR1 SGHNT, CDR2 YYREEE (reference sequence). V lost 1 base and J lost 3; bases outside the gene matches: 10. CDR3 protein: CASSLPAVAGAHTGELFF. Written as DNA, the CDR3 is TGTGCCAGCAGCTTGCCGGCCGTAGCGGGGGCCCACACCGGGGAGCTGTTTTTT.

This chain joins TRBV28 and TRBJ2-7; the D is unclear. Trimming took 8 bases from V and 3 from J, leaving 5 bases between them. CDR1 MDHEN and CDR2 SYDVKM come from the germline V gene. The CDR3 consists of 10 residues. The CDR3 region has the DNA TGTGCCAGCGAAAACTACGAGCAGTACTTC. Translated: CASENYEQYF.

This rearrangement joins TRBV7-2 to TRBJ2-3; 7 bases align to TRBD2. This CDR3 has 16 residues. V was pared by 5 bases and J by 5 bases, with 13 bases of the junction left unmatched. The germline V gene encodes CDR1 SGHTA and CDR2 FQGNSA. CDR3 sequence reads: CASSPSGDTPLDTQYF. CDR3 bases: TGTGCCAGCAGCCCCAGCGGGGATACCCCCCTAGATACGCAGTATTTT.

The chain carries TRBV5-4 and TRBJ2-1; 10 bases line up with TRBD1. From germline, CDR1 is SGHNT and CDR2 YYREEE (reference sequence). The CDR3 runs 18 residues. V shed 4 bases, J shed 0 bases, and the junction held 10 bases outside the gene matches. The CDR3 here is CASSTIGQGGSSYNEQFF. CDR3 DNA sequence: TGTGCCAGCAGCACGATAGGACAGGGGGGCAGCTCCTACAATGAGCAGTTCTTC.

This clone occurred a few times. J is TRBJ2-1 and V is TRBV29-1, with 10 positions matching TRBD1. The CDR3 covers 14 residues. After removal of 5 bases from V and 9 bases from J, the junction contained 10 bases not matched to a gene. CDR1 and CDR2 from the germline V gene are SQVTM and ANQGSEA. The CDR3: CSVPTGQGTGEQFF. The CDR3 DNA is TGCAGCGTTCCGACGGGACAGGGGACCGGTGAGCAGTTCTTC.

This clone occurred once. The CDR3 coding sequence is TGCAGCTTCCGGGACAGAACCTACGAGCAGTACTTC. Its translation is CSFRDRTYEQYF. The chain recombines TRBV29-1 with TRBJ2-7, with 7 bases fitting TRBD1. Germline V gene lookup returns CDR1 SQVTM and CDR2 ANQGSEA. The CDR3 is made up of 12 amino acids. J lost 2 bases, V lost 8 bases, and 6 bases had no gene match.